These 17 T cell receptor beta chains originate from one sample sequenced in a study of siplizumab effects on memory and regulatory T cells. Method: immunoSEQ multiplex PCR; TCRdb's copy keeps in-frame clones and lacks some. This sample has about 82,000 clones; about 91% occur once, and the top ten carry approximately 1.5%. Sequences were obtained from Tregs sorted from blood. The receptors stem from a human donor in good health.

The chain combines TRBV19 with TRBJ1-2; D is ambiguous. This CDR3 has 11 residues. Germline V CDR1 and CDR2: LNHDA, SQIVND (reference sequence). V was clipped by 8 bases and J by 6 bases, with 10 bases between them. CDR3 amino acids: CASYNPDGYTF. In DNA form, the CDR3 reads TGTGCCAGTTACAACCCTGATGGCTACACCTTC. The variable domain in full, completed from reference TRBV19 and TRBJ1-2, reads DGGITQSPKYLFRKEGQNVTLSCEQNLNHDAMYWYRQDPGQGLRLIYYSQIVNDFQKGDIAEGYSVSREKKESFPLTVTSAQKNPTAFYLCASYNPDGYTFGSGTRLTVV.

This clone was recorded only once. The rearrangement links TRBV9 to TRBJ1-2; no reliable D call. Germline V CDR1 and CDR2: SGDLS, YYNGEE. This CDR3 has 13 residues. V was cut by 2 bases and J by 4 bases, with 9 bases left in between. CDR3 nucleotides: TGTGCCAGCAGCGTGGGCTCGCTCTATGGCTACACCTTC. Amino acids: CASSVGSLYGYTF. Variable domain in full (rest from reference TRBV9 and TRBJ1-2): DSGVTQTPKHLITATGQRVTLRCSPRSGDLSVYWYQQSLDQGLQFLIQYYNGEERAKGNILERFSAQQFPDLHSELNLSSLELGDSALYFCASSVGSLYGYTFGSGTRLTVV.

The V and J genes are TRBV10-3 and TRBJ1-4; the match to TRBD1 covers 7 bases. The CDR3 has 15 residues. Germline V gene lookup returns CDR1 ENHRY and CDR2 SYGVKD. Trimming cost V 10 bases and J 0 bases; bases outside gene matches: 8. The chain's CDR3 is CATAGTAATNEKLFF. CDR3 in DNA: TGTGCCACAGCCGGGACAGCCGCAACTAATGAAAAACTGTTTTTT.

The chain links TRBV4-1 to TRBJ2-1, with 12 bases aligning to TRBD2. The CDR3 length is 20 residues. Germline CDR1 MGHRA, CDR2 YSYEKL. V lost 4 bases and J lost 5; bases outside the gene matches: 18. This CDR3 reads CASSRQHTSGGLLSNNEQFF. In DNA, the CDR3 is TGCGCCAGCAGCCGCCAACACACTAGCGGGGGGCTCCTAAGCAACAATGAGCAGTTCTTC.

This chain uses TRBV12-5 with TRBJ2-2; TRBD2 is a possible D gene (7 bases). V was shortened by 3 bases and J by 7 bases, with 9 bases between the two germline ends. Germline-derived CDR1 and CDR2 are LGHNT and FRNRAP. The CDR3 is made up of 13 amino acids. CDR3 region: CASGLGGVGELFF. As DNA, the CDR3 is TGTGCTAGTGGTTTAGGGGGGGTCGGGGAGCTGTTTTTT.

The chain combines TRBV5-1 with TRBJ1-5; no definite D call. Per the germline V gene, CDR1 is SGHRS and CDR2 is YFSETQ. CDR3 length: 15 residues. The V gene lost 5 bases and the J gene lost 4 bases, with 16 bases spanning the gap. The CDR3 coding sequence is TGCGCCAGCAGGGTCCAGCCTGCGTTAAATCAGCCCCAGCATTTT. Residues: CASRVQPALNQPQHF.

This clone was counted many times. The CDR3 protein is CASPNRDYTEAFF. CDR3 nucleotide sequence: TGTGCCAGCCCGAACCGGGACTACACTGAAGCTTTCTTT. The chain is built from TRBV21-1 and TRBJ1-1. TRBV21-1 counts as a pseudogene. The CDR3 covers 13 residues.

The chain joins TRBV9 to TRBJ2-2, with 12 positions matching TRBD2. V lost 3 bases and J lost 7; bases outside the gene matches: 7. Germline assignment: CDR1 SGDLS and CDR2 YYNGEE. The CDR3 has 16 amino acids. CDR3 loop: CASSAGLAGTFGELFF. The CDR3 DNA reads TGTGCCAGCAGCGCCGGACTAGCGGGGACGTTCGGGGAGCTGTTTTTT. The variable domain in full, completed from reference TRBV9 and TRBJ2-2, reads DSGVTQTPKHLITATGQRVTLRCSPRSGDLSVYWYQQSLDQGLQFLIQYYNGEERAKGNILERFSAQQFPDLHSELNLSSLELGDSALYFCASSAGLAGTFGELFFGEGSRLTVL.

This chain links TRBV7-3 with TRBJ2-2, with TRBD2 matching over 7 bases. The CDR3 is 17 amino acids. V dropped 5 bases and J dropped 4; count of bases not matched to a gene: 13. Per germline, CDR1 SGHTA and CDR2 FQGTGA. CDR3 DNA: TGTGCCAGCAGCCCCCGAGGCGGGGGAATGGTCACCGGGGAGCTGTTTTTT. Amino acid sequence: CASSPRGGGMVTGELFF.

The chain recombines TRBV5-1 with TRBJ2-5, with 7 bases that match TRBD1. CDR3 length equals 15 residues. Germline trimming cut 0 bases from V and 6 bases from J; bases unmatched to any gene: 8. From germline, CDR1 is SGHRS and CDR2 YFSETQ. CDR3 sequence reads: CASSLGQGIRKTQYF. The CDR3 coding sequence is TGCGCCAGCAGCTTGGGACAGGGCATTAGGAAGACCCAGTACTTC.

CDR3 protein: CASSLSRQQNTEAFF. The DNA for the CDR3 is TGTGCCAGCAGCCTATCCCGACAGCAGAACACTGAAGCTTTCTTT. J is TRBJ1-1 and V is TRBV7-8, with a weak D call TRBD1 (5 bases). Germline CDR1 and CDR2: SGHVS and FQNEAQ. The CDR3 spans 15 residues. V was cut by 5 bases and J by 1 base, with 14 bases left in between.

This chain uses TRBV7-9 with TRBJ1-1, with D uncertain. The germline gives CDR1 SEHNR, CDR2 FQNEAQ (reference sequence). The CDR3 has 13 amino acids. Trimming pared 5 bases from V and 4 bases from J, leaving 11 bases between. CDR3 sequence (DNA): TGTGCCAGCAGCCTTACAGAAGCCACTGAAGCTTTCTTT. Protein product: CASSLTEATEAFF.

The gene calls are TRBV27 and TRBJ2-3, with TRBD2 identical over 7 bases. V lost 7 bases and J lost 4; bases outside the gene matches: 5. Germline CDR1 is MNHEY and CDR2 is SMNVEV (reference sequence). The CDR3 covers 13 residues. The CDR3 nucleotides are TGTGCCAGCAATCAGCGGGGTGCAGATACGCAGTATTTT. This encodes CASNQRGADTQYF.

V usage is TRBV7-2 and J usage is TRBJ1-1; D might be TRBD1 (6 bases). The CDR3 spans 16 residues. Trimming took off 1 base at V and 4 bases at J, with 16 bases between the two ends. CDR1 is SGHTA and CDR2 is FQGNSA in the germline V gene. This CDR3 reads CASSLGAGVLSTEAFF. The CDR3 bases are TGTGCCAGCAGCTTAGGTGCAGGGGTGCTGAGCACTGAAGCTTTCTTT.

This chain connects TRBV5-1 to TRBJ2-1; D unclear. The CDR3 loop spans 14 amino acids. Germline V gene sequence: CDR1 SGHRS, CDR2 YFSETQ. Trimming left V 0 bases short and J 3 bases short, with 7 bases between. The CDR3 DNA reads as TGCGCCAGCAGCTTGGAGGTCAGCTACAATGAGCAGTTCTTC. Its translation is CASSLEVSYNEQFF.

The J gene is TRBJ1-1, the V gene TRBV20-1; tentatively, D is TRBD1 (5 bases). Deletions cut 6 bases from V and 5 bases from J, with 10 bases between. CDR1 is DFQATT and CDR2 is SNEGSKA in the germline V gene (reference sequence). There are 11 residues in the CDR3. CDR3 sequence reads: CSAGVGTEAFF. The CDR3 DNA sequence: TGCAGTGCGGGGGTTGGAACTGAAGCTTTCTTT.

In DNA, the CDR3 is TGTGCCAGCAGCCCCTTGCTGGGACTAGCGGGGGGGCCCATGATGACGCAGTATTTT. Translated, it gives CASSPLLGLAGGPMMTQYF. The chain couples TRBV7-6 to TRBJ2-3; 16 bases are a match to TRBD2. Germline CDR1 reads SGHVS; CDR2 reads FNYEAQ. V gave up 5 bases and J gave up 9 bases; unmatched junction bases: 17. The CDR3 spans 19 residues.